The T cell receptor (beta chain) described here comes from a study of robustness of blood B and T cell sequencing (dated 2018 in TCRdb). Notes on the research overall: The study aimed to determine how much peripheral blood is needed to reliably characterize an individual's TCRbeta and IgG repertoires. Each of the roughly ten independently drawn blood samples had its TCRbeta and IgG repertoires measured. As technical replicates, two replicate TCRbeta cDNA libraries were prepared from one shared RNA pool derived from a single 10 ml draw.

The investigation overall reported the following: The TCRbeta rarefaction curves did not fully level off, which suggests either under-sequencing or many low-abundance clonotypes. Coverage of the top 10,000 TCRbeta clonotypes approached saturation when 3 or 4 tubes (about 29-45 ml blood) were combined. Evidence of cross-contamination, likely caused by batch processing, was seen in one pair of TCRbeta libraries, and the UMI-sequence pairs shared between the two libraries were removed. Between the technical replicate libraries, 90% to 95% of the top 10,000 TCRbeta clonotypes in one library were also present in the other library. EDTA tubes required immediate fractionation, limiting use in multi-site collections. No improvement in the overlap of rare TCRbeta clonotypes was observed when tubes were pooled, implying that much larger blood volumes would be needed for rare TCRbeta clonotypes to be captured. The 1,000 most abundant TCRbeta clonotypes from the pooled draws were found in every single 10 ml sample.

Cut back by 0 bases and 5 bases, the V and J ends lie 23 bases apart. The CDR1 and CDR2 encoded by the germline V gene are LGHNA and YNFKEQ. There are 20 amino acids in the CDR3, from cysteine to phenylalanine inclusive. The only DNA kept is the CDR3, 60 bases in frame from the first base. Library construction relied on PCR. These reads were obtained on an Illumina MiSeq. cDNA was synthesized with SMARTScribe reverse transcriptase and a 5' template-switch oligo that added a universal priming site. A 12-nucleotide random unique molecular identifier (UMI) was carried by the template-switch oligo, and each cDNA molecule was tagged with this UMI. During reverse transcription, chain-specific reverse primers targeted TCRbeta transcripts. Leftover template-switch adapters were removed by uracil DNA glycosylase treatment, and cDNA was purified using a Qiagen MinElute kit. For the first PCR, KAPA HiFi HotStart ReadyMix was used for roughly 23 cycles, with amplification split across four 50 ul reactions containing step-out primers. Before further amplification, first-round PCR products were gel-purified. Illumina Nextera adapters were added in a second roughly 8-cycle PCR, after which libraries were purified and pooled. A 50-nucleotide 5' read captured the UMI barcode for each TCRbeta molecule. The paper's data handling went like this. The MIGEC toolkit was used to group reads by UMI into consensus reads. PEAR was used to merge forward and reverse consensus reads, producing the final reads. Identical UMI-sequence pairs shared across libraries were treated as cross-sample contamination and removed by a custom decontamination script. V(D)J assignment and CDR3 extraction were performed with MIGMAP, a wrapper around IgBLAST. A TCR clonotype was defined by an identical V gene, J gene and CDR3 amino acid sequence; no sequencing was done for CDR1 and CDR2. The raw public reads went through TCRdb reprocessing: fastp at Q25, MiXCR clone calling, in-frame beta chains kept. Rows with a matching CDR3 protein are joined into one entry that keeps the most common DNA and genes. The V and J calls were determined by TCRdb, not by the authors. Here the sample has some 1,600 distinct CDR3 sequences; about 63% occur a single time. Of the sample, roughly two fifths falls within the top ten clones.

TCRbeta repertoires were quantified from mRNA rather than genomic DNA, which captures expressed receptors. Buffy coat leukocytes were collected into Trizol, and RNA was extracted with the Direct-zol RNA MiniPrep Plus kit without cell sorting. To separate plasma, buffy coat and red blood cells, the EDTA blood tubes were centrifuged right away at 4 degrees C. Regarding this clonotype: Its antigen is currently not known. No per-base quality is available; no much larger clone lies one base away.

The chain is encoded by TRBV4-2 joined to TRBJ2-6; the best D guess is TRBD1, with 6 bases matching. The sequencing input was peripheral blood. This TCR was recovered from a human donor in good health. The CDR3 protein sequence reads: CASSQDARQGRLERANVLTF. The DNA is TGTGCCAGCAGCCAAGATGCGCGGCAGGGGCGCCTGGAAAGGGCCAACGTCCTGACTTTC.